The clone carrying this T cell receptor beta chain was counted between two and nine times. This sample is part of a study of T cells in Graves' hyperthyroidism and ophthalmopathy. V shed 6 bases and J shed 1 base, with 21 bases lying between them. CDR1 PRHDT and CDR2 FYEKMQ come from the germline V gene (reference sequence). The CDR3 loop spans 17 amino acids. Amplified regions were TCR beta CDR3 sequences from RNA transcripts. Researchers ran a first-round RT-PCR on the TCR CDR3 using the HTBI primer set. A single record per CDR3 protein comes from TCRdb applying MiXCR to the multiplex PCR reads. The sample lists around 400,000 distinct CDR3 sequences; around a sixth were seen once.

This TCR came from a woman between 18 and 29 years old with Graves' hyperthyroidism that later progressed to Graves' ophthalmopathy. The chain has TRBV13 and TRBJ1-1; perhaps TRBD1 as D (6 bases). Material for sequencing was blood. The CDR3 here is CASSFFAVLTGNTEAFF. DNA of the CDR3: TGTGCCAGCAGTTTCTTCGCGGTATTGACAGGGAACACTGAAGCTTTCTTT.